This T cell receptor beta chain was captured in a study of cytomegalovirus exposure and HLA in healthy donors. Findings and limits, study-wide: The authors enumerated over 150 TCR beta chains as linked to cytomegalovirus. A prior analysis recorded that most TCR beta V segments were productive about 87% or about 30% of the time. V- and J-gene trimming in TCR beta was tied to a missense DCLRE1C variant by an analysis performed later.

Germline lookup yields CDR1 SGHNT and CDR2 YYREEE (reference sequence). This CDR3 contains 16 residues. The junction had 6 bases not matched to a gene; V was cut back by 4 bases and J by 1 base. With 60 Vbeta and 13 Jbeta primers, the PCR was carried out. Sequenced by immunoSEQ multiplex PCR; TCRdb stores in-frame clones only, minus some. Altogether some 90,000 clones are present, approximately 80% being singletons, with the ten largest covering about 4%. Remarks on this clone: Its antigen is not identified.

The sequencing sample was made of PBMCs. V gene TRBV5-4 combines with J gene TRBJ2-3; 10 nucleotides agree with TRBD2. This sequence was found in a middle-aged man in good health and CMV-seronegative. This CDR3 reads CASSTSGTLGTDTQYF. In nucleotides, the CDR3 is TGTGCCAGCAGCACTAGCGGGACCCTGGGCACAGATACGCAGTATTTT. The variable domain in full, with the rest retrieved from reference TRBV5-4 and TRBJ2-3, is ETGVTQSPTHLIKTRGQQVTLRCSSQSGHNTVSWYQQALGQGPQFIFQYYREEENGRGNFPPRFSGLQFPNYSSELNVNALELDDSALYLCASSTSGTLGTDTQYFGPGTRLTVL.